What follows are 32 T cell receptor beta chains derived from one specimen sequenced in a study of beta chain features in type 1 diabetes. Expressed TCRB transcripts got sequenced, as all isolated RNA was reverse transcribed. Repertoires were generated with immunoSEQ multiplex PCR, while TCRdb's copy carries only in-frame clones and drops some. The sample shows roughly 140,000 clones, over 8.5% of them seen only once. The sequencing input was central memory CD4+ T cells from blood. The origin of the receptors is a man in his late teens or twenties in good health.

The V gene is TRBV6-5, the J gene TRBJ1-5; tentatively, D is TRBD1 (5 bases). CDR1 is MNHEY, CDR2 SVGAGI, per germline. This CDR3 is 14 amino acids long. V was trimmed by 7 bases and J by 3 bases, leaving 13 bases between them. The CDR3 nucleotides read TGTGCCAGCACCTCGGGACTTAACAATCAGCCCCAGCATTTT. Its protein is CASTSGLNNQPQHF.

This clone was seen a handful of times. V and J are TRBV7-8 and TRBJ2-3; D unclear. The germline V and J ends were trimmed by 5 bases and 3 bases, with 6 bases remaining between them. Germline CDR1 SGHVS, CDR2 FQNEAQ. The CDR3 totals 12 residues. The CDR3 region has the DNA TGTGCCAGCAGCCCTTTTACAGATACGCAGTATTTT. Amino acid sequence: CASSPFTDTQYF.

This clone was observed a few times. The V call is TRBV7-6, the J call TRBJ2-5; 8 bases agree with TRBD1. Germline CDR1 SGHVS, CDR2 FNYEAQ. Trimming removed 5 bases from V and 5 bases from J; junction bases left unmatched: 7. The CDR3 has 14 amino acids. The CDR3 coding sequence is TGTGCCAGCAGCCCCGGGACAGGACATGAGACCCAGTACTTC. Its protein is CASSPGTGHETQYF.

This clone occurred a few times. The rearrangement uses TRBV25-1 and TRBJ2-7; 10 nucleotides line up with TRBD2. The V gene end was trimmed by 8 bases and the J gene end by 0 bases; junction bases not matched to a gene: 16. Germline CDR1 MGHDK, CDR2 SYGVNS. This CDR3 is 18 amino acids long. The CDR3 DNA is TGTGCCAGCGAACCCCCTGCTAGCGGGGGTGATAGCTCCTACGAGCAGTACTTC. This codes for CASEPPASGGDSSYEQYF.

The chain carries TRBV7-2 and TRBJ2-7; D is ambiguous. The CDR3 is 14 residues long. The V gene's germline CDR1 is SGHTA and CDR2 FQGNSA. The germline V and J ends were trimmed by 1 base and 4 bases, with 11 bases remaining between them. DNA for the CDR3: TGTGCCAGCAGCTTAGAAGGAGTCACTTACGAGCAGTACTTC. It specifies CASSLEGVTYEQYF.

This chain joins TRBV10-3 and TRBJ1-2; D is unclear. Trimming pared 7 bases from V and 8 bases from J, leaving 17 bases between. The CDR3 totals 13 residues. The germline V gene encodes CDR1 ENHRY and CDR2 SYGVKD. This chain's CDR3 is CAITSWVKEGYTF. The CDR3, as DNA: TGTGCCATCACCTCGTGGGTGAAGGAAGGCTACACCTTC.

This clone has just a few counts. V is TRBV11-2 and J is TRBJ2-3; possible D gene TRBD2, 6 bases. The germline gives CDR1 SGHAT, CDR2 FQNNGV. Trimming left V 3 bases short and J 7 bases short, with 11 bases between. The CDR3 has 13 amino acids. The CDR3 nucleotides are TGTGCCAGCAGCTTCCCCGGGGGAAATACGCAGTATTTT. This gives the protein CASSFPGGNTQYF.

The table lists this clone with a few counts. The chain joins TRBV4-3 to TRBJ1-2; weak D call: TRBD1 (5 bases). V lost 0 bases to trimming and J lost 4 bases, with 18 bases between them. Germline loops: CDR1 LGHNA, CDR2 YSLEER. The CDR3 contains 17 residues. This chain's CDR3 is CASSQDQGVVRTYGYTF. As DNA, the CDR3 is TGCGCCAGCAGCCAAGATCAGGGCGTGGTCCGCACCTATGGCTACACCTTC.

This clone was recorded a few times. The CDR3: CASSQGIMSYEQYF. CDR3 bases: TGTGCCAGCAGCCAAGGGATCATGTCCTACGAGCAGTACTTC. The chain carries TRBV14 and TRBJ2-7, with D unclear. Germline CDR1 and CDR2: SGHDN and FVKESK. CDR3 length: 14 residues. Trimming took off 1 base at V and 1 base at J, with 8 bases between the two ends.

The CDR3 sequence is CASKPRDSYEQYF. The CDR3 DNA is TGTGCCAGCAAACCCAGGGACTCCTACGAGCAGTACTTC. The chain uses TRBV6-6 and TRBJ2-7; TRBD1 might be the D (5 bases). CDR3 length equals 13 residues. V was cut by 7 bases and J by 0 bases, with 10 bases left in between. Looked up from germline, CDR1 is MNHNY and CDR2 is SVGAGI (reference sequence).

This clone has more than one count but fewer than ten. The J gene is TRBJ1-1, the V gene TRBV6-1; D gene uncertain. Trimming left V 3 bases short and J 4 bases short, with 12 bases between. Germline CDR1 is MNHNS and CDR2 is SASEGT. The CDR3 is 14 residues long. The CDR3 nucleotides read TGTGCCAGCAGTGATTGGTGGAAAGGCACTGAAGCTTTCTTT. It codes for CASSDWWKGTEAFF.

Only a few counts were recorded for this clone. CDR3 protein: CASSRGRTSEYEQFF. CDR3 in DNA: TGTGCCAGCTCACGAGGCCGGACTAGCGAGTATGAGCAGTTCTTC. The rearrangement links TRBV18 to TRBJ2-1, with 9 bases that match TRBD2. Germline loops: CDR1 KGHSH, CDR2 LQKENI. V trimming: 4 bases; J trimming: 8 bases; junction bases outside the gene matches: 9. This CDR3 is 15 amino acids long.

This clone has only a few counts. CDR3 sequence reads: CASSSAGTGKWELFF. CDR3 DNA: TGTGCCAGCAGTTCTGCCGGGACAGGGAAGTGGGAGCTGTTTTTT. The V gene is TRBV6-6, the J gene TRBJ2-2; TRBD1 agrees at 9 bases. Germline V lookup: CDR1 MNHNY, CDR2 SVGAGI (reference sequence). The CDR3 runs to 15 residues. J lost 9 bases, V lost 4 bases, and 9 bases had no gene match.

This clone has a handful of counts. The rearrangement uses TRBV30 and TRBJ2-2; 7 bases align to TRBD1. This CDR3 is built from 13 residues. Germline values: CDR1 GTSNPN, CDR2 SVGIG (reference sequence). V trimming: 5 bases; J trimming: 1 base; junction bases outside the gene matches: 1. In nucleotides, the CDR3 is TGTGCCTGGGCAGGGGGGAACACCGGGGAGCTGTTTTTT. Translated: CAWAGGNTGELFF.

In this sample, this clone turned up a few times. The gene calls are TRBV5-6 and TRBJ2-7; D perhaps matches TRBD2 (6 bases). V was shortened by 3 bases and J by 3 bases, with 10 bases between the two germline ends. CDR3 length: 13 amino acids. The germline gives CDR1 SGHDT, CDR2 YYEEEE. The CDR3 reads CASSYGTDYEQYF. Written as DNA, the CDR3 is TGTGCCAGCAGCTACGGGACTGACTACGAGCAGTACTTC.

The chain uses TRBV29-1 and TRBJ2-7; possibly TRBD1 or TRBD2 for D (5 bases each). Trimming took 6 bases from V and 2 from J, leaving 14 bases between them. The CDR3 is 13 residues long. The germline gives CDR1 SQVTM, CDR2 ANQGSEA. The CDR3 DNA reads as TGCAGCGTCTCGAAGGGGAGAACCTACGAGCAGTACTTC. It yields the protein CSVSKGRTYEQYF.

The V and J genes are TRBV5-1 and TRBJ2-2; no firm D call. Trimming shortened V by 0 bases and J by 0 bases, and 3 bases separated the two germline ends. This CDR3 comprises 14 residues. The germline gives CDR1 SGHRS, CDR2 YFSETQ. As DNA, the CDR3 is TGCGCCAGCAGCTTGGCCCCGAACACCGGGGAGCTGTTTTTT. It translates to CASSLAPNTGELFF. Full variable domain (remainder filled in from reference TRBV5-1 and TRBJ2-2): KAGVTQTPRYLIKTRGQQVTLSCSPISGHRSVSWYQQTPGQGLQFLFEYFSETQRNKGNFPGRFSGRQFSNSRSEMNVSTLELGDSALYLCASSLAPNTGELFFGEGSRLTVL.

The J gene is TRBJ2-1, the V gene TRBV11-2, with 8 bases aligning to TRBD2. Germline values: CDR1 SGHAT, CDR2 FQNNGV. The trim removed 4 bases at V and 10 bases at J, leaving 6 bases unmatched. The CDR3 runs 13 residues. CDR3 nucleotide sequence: TGTGCCAGCAGCTATCGAGCGGGAGTGGAGCAGTTCTTC. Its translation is CASSYRAGVEQFF. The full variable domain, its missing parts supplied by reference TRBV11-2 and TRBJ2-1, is EAGVAQSPRYKIIEKRQSVAFWCNPISGHATLYWYQQILGQGPKLLIQFQNNGVVDDSQLPKDRFSAERLKGVDSTLKIQPAKLEDSAVYLCASSYRAGVEQFFGPGTRLTVL.

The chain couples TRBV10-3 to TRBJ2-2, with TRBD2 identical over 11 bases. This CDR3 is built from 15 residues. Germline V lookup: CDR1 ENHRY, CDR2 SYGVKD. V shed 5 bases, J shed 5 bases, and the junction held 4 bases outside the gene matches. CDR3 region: CAISTGLAATGELFF. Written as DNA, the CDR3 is TGTGCCATCAGTACGGGACTAGCGGCGACCGGGGAGCTGTTTTTT.

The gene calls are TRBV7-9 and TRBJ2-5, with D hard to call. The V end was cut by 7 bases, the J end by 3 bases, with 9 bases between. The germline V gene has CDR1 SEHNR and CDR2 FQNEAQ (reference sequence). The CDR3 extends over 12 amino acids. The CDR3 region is CASTFAKETQYF. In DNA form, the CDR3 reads TGTGCCAGCACCTTCGCCAAAGAGACCCAGTACTTC.

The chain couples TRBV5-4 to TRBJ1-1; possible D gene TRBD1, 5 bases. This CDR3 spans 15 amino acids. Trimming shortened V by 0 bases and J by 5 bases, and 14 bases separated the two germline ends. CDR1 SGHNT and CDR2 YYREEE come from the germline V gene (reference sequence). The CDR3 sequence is CASSLGRGRRTEAFF. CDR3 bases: TGTGCCAGCAGCTTGGGGAGGGGACGGCGGACTGAAGCTTTCTTT.

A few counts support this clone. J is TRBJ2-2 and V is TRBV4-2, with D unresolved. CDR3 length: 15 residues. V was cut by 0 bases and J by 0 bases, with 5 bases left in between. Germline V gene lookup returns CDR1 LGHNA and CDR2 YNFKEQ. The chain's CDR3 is CASSQEAANTGELFF. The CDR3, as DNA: TGTGCCAGCAGCCAAGAGGCAGCGAACACCGGGGAGCTGTTTTTT.

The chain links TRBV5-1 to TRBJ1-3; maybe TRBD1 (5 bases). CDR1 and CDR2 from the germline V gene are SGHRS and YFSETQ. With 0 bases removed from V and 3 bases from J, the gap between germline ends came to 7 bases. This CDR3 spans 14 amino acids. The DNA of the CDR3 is TGCGCCAGCAGCTTGGGAAGGGGTGGAAACACCATATATTTT. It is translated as CASSLGRGGNTIYF. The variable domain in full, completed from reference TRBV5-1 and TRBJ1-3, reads KAGVTQTPRYLIKTRGQQVTLSCSPISGHRSVSWYQQTPGQGLQFLFEYFSETQRNKGNFPGRFSGRQFSNSRSEMNVSTLELGDSALYLCASSLGRGGNTIYFGEGSWLTVV.

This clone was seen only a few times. As DNA, the CDR3 is TGTGCCAGCAGTGGGAGGATCTACGAGCAGTACTTC. Amino acids: CASSGRIYEQYF. The rearrangement uses TRBV28 and TRBJ2-7, with D maybe TRBD2 (6 bases). Germline CDR1 MDHEN, CDR2 SYDVKM. This CDR3 spans 12 amino acids. Trimming pared 5 bases from V and 3 bases from J, leaving 8 bases between. Filled out from reference TRBV28 and TRBJ2-7, the complete variable domain reads DVKVTQSSRYLVKRTGEKVFLECVQDMDHENMFWYRQDPGLGLRLIYFSYDVKMKEKGDIPEGYSVSREKKERFSLILESASTNQTSMYLCASSGRIYEQYFGPGTRLTVT.

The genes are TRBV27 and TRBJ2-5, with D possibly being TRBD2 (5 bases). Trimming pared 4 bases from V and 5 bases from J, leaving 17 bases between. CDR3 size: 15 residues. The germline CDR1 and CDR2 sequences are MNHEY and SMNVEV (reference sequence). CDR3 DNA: TGTGCCAGCAGTTCCCTCGGGAACAAAAGGGAGACCCAGTACTTC. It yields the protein CASSSLGNKRETQYF.

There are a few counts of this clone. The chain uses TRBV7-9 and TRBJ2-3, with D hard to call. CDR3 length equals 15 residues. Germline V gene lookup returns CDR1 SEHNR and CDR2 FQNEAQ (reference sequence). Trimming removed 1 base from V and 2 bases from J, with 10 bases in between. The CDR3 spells CASSLGDINTDTQYF. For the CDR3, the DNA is TGTGCCAGCAGCTTAGGGGATATTAACACAGATACGCAGTATTTT.

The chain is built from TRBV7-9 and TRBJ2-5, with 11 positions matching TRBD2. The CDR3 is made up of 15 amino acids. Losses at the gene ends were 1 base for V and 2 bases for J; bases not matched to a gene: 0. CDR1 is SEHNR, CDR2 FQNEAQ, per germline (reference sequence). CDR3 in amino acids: CASSLGTSGQETQYF. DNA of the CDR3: TGTGCCAGCAGCTTAGGGACTAGCGGGCAAGAGACCCAGTACTTC. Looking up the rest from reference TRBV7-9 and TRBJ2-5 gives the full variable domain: DTGVSQNPRHKITKRGQNVTFRCDPISEHNRLYWYRQTLGQGPEFLTYFQNEAQLEKSRLLSDRFSAERPKGSFSTLEIQRTEQGDSAMYLCASSLGTSGQETQYFGPGTRLLVL.

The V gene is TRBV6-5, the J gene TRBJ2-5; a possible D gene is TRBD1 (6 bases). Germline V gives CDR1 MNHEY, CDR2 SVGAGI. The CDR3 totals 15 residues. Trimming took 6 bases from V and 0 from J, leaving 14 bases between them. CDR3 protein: CASRVDSWYQETQYF. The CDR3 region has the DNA TGTGCCAGCAGAGTGGACAGCTGGTACCAAGAGACCCAGTACTTC.

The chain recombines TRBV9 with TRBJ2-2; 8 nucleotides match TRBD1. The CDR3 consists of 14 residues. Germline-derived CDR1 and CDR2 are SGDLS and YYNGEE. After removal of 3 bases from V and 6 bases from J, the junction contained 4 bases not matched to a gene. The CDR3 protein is CASSAMTGAGELFF. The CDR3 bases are TGTGCCAGCAGCGCAATGACAGGGGCCGGGGAGCTGTTTTTT.

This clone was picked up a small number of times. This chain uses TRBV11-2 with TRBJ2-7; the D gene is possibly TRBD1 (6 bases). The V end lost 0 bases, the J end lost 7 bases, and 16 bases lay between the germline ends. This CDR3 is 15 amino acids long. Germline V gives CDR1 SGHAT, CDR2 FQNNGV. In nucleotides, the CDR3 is TGTGCCAGCAGCTTAGACCTGGACAGAGCGAGGGAGCAGTACTTC. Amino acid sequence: CASSLDLDRAREQYF.

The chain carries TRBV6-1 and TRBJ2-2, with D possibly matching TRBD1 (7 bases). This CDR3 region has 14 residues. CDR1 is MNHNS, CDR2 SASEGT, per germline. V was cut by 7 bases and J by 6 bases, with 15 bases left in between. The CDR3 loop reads CASKPDREAGELFF. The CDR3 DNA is TGTGCCAGCAAGCCTGACAGGGAGGCCGGGGAGCTGTTTTTT.

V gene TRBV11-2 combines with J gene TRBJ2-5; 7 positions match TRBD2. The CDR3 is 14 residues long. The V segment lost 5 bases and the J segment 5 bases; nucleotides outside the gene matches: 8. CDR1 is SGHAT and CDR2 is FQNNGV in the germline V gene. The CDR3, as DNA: TGTGCCAGCAGCCTCGGGGAGGGCCATGAGACCCAGTACTTC. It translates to CASSLGEGHETQYF. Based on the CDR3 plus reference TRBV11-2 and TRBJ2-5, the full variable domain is EAGVAQSPRYKIIEKRQSVAFWCNPISGHATLYWYQQILGQGPKLLIQFQNNGVVDDSQLPKDRFSAERLKGVDSTLKIQPAKLEDSAVYLCASSLGEGHETQYFGPGTRLLVL.